This TCR beta chain emerged from a study of beta chain features in type 1 diabetes (dated 2018 in TCRdb). Turning to the overall study: Patients and healthy donors did not differ in mean age, gender distribution, total cell number or subset yield. A total of around 110,000,000 sorted cells were examined across all samples, and RNA yield correlated strongly with the number of cells per subset. The study compared TCRB repertoires of sorted circulating CD4+ T cell subsets between recently diagnosed type 1 diabetes patients and matched healthy donors. Regulatory and stem cell-like memory subsets were obtained from only 8 patients and roughly eight healthy donors, while naive and central memory subsets were obtained from all 30 or so donors.

In this sample, this clone turned up a few times. Its target antigen remains unknown. Per-base quality was not reported, and no clone a single base away is much larger than it. The entire isolated RNA was reverse transcribed using the High Capacity cDNA Reverse Transcription Kit, and thus expressed TCRB transcripts were sequenced. Deep immunoSEQ sequencing was applied to naive, central memory and regulatory T cell samples, giving an average of roughly 3.3 million total reads per sample. Sorted cells were lysed in RLT buffer and RNA was extracted with DNase-treated RNeasy Micro or Mini kits, depending on cell number. Each cell subset was processed on its own to prevent cross-contamination, while patient and healthy donor samples were processed together. TCRB sequences were amplified from cDNA with the immunoSEQ multiplex PCR, producing 87-bp fragments spanning the CDR3 region. Sequencing of the amplicons was done on the Illumina HiSeq platform. The study's own analysis went as follows. PCR bias was corrected computationally using synthetic template baselines, and reads within Hamming distance 2 were collapsed, with unmergeable singletons discarded. Reads were aligned against IMGT so that V, D and J genes, CDR3 length and insertions or deletions at six rearrangement sites could be assigned. Within each subset, clonotype counts were normalized to the number of sorted cells before true diversity and Gini coefficients were calculated with the tcR R package. Repertoire sharing was quantified using the overlap coefficient calculated on TCRB nucleotide sequences. Out-of-frame TCRB sequences from naive cells were analyzed to stand in for the pre-selection repertoire. As stored in TCRdb, this immuneACCESS dataset retains in-frame rearrangements with V and J assigned. A fraction of the clones does not appear; measured against another copy, unresolved V genes explain less than half of the discrepancy, and the remainder lacks a known reason. The V and J calls and clone size come from that table; D and trimming were worked out from the DNA. The sample yields 250,000 or so clones; just over 20% were counted once. The top ten constitute 0.028% of the sample.

Via the germline V gene, CDR1 is SGHRS and CDR2 YFSETQ. From the cysteine up to the phenylalanine, the CDR3 has a length of 14 residues. The kept DNA is CDR3 alone, 42 bases in frame from the first base. Trimming takes 1 base from V and 2 bases from J, and the germline ends sit 10 bases apart. The research as a whole found: Only small numbers of individuals were included in the HLA sub-analyses, which left unresolved whether HLA type had any influence on TCRB rearrangement. Shorter templates might be favored by PCR, yet because patient and control samples were amplified and corrected together, any such skew would affect both groups equally. Naive, central memory and regulatory TCRB repertoires appeared to be more similar among patients than among healthy donors. Because cDNA was sequenced instead of genomic DNA, activated cells with high expression could be over-represented, although the groups did not differ in activation or CD3 levels. A moderate but significant shortening of TCRB CDR3 length was observed in type 1 diabetes patients in all four CD4+ subsets. Fewer insertions and more nucleotide deletions at VDJ recombination sites were observed in patients with type 1 diabetes, implying thymic rearrangement abnormalities.

Each donor gave one peripheral blood draw, approximately 0.11 L on average, collected into heparinised tubes. A BD FACSAria II was used to sort naive, central memory, regulatory and stem cell-like memory CD4+ T cells with a panel that included CD45RO, CCR7, CD25, CD127, CD95 and CD27. All sorted populations exceeded 95% purity. PBMCs were isolated right away by Lymphoprep density gradient centrifugation and were stained directly, without culture. So that batch effects would be minimized, each experiment stained and sorted samples in pairs, pairing one healthy donor with one patient. The sequence came from a woman aged 40 to 55 with type 1 diabetes. The specimen was naive CD4+ T cells from blood. This specimen's cell subset or site label, interpreted: true naive CD4+ T cells. The chain is made from TRBV5-1 and TRBJ2-7; the D segment could be TRBD2, given 5 matching bases. The CDR3 amino acid sequence is: CASSLRTGTYEQYF. The base sequence is TGCGCCAGCAGCTTGAGGACGGGAACCTACGAGCAGTACTTC.